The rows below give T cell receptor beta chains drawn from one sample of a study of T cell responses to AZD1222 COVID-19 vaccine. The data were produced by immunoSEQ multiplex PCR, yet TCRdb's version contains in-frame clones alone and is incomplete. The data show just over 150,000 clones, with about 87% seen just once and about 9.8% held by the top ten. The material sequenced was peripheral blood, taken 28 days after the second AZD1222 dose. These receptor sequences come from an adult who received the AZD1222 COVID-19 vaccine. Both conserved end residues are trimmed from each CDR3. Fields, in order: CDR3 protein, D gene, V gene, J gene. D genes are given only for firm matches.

CDR3: ASSLVPDKDYEQF; D: -; V: TRBV7-8; J: TRBJ2-1
CDR3: ASSFGTGTENEQY; D: TRBD1; V: TRBV11-1; J: TRBJ2-7
CDR3: ASSAGGGLPLH; D: -; V: TRBV9; J: TRBJ1-6
CDR3: AISPDRGRRDTQY; D: TRBD1; V: TRBV10-3; J: TRBJ2-5
CDR3: ASSVGDTQY; D: -; V: TRBV9; J: TRBJ2-3
CDR3: ASSLDPGGRGGYT; D: TRBD1; V: TRBV7-2; J: TRBJ1-2
CDR3: ASGERLAGVSSVTQY; D: TRBD2; V: TRBV19; J: TRBJ2-5
CDR3: ASKSFNSPLH; D: -; V: TRBV28; J: TRBJ1-6
CDR3: ASSVLQSNQPQH; D: -; V: TRBV2; J: TRBJ1-5
CDR3: AISGKENTEAF; D: -; V: TRBV10-3; J: TRBJ1-1
CDR3: ASSYFTANSPLH; D: -; V: TRBV6-5; J: TRBJ1-6
CDR3: ASSMGIQGYQPQH; D: -; V: TRBV19; J: TRBJ1-5
CDR3: ASSHPGHPNSGNTIY; D: -; V: TRBV3-1/TRBV3-2; J: TRBJ1-3
CDR3: ASSYNRGPSSGNTIY; D: TRBD1; V: TRBV5-4; J: TRBJ1-3
CDR3: ASSLGKALYEQY; D: -; V: TRBV5-1; J: TRBJ2-7
CDR3: ASREQGSYEQY; D: -; V: TRBV19; J: TRBJ2-7
CDR3: ASSPSRGNYGYT; D: -; V: TRBV18; J: TRBJ1-2
CDR3: ASSQHTGSGWGYT; D: -; V: TRBV4-3; J: TRBJ1-2
CDR3: ASSLGQLSYEQY; D: -; V: TRBV28; J: TRBJ2-7
CDR3: ASTTYGLGTSNQPQH; D: -; V: TRBV7-8; J: TRBJ1-5
CDR3: ASSQNAAGRGVEQY; D: -; V: TRBV3-1/TRBV3-2; J: TRBJ2-7
CDR3: ASSRVEVTQY; D: -; V: TRBV7-9; J: TRBJ2-3
CDR3: ASRRDRGLYSNQPQH; D: TRBD1; V: TRBV19; J: TRBJ1-5
CDR3: ASSRRTGGAGELF; D: TRBD1; V: TRBV7-3; J: TRBJ2-2
CDR3: ASSLGQRDGYT; D: -; V: TRBV5-6; J: TRBJ1-2
CDR3: ASSEGQAREKLF; D: TRBD1; V: TRBV6-1; J: TRBJ1-4
CDR3: ASSPREDRYSSGANVLT; D: -; V: TRBV4-3; J: TRBJ2-6
CDR3: ASSTYETQY; D: -; V: TRBV7-2; J: TRBJ2-5
CDR3: ASSPGKQTQY; D: -; V: TRBV19; J: TRBJ2-5
CDR3: ASSPGTSGDYEQY; D: TRBD2; V: TRBV2; J: TRBJ2-7
CDR3: AWSKGREDSPLH; D: -; V: TRBV30; J: TRBJ1-6
CDR3: AGWVGTEAF; D: -; V: TRBV30; J: TRBJ1-1
CDR3: ASSLGGNYGYT; D: -; V: TRBV7-8; J: TRBJ1-2
CDR3: SVEKGLGRSETQY; D: -; V: TRBV29-1; J: TRBJ2-5
CDR3: ASSQGKARSSYNEQF; D: -; V: TRBV4-1; J: TRBJ2-1
CDR3: ASSPPGGRSQPQH; D: -; V: TRBV6-2/TRBV6-3; J: TRBJ1-5
CDR3: ASIRSRGTGELF; D: -; V: TRBV7-2; J: TRBJ2-2